Given below is one TCR beta chain in context. The CDR3 is made up of 14 amino acids. The ends were cut back, 2 bases at V and 6 bases at J, with 11 bases in the middle. Germline V gene lookup returns CDR1 MNHEY and CDR2 SVGAGI. Source study methods: Amplifying reference gene primers gave estimates of nucleated cell counts. Sequencing was performed with immunoSEQ multiplex PCR; in TCRdb, only in-frame clones are kept and a portion is missing. V and J calls and clone size come straight from that table; D and trimming were deduced from the DNA. The sample lists about 74,000 clones; approximately 80% were seen once. The data are from a study of blood T cell repertoires in COVID-19. Study as a whole: COVID-19 samples from acute and convalescent phases originated in the United States, Italy and Spain. T cells, B-cell-depleted T cells, or PBMCs supplied cDNA or gDNA.

The receptor was isolated from an elderly man with acute or convalescent COVID-19. Sequenced input: peripheral blood. The V call is TRBV6-5, the J call TRBJ1-5; D may be TRBD1 (5 bases). In nucleotides, the CDR3 is TGTGCCAGCAGTTACGGCAGGGCTATTCAGCCCCAGCATTTT. Translation gives CASSYGRAIQPQHF.